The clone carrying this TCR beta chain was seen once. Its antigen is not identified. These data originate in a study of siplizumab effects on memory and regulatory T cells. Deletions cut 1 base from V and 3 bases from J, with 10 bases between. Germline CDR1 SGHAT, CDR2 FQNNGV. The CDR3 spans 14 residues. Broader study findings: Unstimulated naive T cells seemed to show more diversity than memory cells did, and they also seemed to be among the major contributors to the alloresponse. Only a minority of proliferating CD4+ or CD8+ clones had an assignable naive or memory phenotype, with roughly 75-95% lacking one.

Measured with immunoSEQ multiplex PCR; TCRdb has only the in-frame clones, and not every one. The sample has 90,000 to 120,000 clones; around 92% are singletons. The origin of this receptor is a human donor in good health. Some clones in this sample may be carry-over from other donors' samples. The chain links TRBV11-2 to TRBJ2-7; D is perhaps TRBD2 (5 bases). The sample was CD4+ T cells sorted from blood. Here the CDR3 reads CASSLALDRYEQYF. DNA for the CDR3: TGTGCCAGCAGCTTAGCACTAGACCGCTACGAGCAGTACTTC.